This TCR beta chain was identified during a study of CD8+ T cells in alopecia areata (dated by TCRdb to between 2018 and 2020). Describing the broader study: To study T cell clonal expansion in alopecia areata, the researchers applied high-throughput TCRbeta sequencing to both the C3H/HeJ mouse model and human patients. In humans, TCRbeta sequencing was performed on scalp tissue and on sorted CD4+ and CD8+ peripheral blood T cells from healthy controls and from patients with patchy or totalis/universalis alopecia areata. Clonality in the scalp was compared among normal scalp (n=4), patchy alopecia areata scalp (n=8), and alopecia totalis/universalis scalp (n=8). The RNA source kit depended on sample type: the PAXgene miRNA kit for fixed scalp, the miRNeasy kit for PBMCs, and the RNeasy kit for mouse skin. immunoSEQ multiplex PCR using 35 Vbeta forward primers and 13 Jbeta reverse primers was used to amplify TCRbeta CDR3 regions.

PBMCs were isolated by density centrifugation and stained for CD3, CD4 and CD8, after which CD4+ and CD8+ T cells were sorted on a FACSAria. Scalp biopsies and blood samples were obtained from unaffected controls. Library generation was performed with the immunoSEQ multiplex PCR assay. RNA was extracted from all samples and reverse transcribed into cDNA, which served as template for TCR sequencing. First-strand cDNA was synthesized using SuperScript III with a 2:1 mix of oligo-dT and random hexamers. Amplification bias was assessed with a synthetic immune receptor repertoire, and residual bias was removed computationally. Regarding the original processing steps: Raw reads were preprocessed for error removal, and CDR3 was defined according to IMGT conventions as running from the conserved cysteine to phenylalanine. Clonality was computed by normalizing Shannon entropy by log2 of the number of productive unique TCRs and subtracting the result from 1. Scalp TCRbeta sequences were cross-referenced with sorted blood CD4 and CD8 repertoires so that the CD4 or CD8 identity of scalp clones could be inferred. Sourced from immuneACCESS, this table was stored by TCRdb with only in-frame sequences that have V and J called. A share of the clones is absent; for the studies checked, an unresolved V gene accounts for under half, and the remainder has no known explanation. The V and J calls and clone size were taken over from that table, and D and trimming were inferred from the DNA. The sample table shows 100,000 to 150,000 clones, and roughly 66% are seen once. Around 3% of the sample is in the top ten clones.

Comments on this clone: Its recognized antigen is unknown. Base qualities are not provided; no much larger clone lies one nucleotide away.

There are 17 amino acids in the CDR3, from cysteine to phenylalanine inclusive. The sequence is cut down to CDR3 DNA, 51 bases in frame from base 1. From the germline V gene, CDR1 is SGHTA and CDR2 is FQGNSA. V has 1 base trimmed and J has 5 bases trimmed; junction bases matching no gene number 9. The study at large found these results: Resident alphabeta T cells in normal human skin are also sequenced, complicating scalp TCR repertoire analysis, unlike mouse skin dominated by gammadelta T cells. Compared with normal scalp, lesional scalp, particularly in alopecia totalis/universalis, had higher clonality and more expanded CD8+ clones, which suggests antigenic drive. Compared with mice, TCR sequences shared between patients were less clear, possibly partly because of HLA diversity across the patient population.

The sample consisted of CD4+ T cells sorted from blood. This sequence originates from a human donor in good health. The chain links TRBV7-2 with TRBJ1-5, and 9 junction bases match TRBD1. The nucleotides are TGTGCCAGCAGCTTAGGCCTCGGACAGGGGTCGCATCAGCCCCAGCATTTT. It translates as CASSLGLGQGSHQPQHF.